The entry that follows covers one T cell receptor (beta chain) sequence. Clones were sequenced by immunoSEQ multiplex PCR, and TCRdb holds only the in-frame ones, with some missing. The data show around 260,000 clones, around 87% seen once. This specimen belongs to a study of blood T cell repertoires in COVID-19. As for the study in general: Some COVID-19 samples were acute and others convalescent; all came from the United States, Italy and Spain. The cDNA or gDNA used as material had been derived from T cells, B-cell-depleted T cells, or PBMCs.

The CDR3 is 15 amino acids. The germline V and J ends were trimmed by 4 bases and 0 bases, with 10 bases remaining between them. Germline CDR1 reads MRHNA; CDR2 reads SNTAGT. V usage is TRBV6-4 and J usage is TRBJ2-1; tentatively, D is TRBD2 (7 bases). This receptor was identified in a woman in her forties or fifties with acute or convalescent COVID-19. The sequenced material came from peripheral blood. DNA of the CDR3: TGTGCCAGCAGTGTAGGGGGGGCCTCCTACAATGAGCAGTTCTTC. Protein product: CASSVGGASYNEQFF.